This T cell receptor beta chain was found in a study of cytomegalovirus exposure and HLA in healthy donors. V was shortened by 4 bases and J by 8 bases, with 14 bases between the two germline ends. The germline V gene encodes CDR1 MNHNS and CDR2 SASEGT. The CDR3 consists of 14 residues. Remarks on this clone: What it binds is not known.

Whole-study results and caveats: Subsequent analysis found a tendency for first-cohort TCR clusters to co-occur within the 120 validation repertoires. Rare sequences made up most TCRs, while some public TCRs were found in many donors. Overall, about 160 TCR beta chains were annotated as cytomegalovirus-associated.

Sequencing was performed with immunoSEQ multiplex PCR; in TCRdb, only in-frame clones are kept and a portion is missing. The data contain 130,000 to 150,000 clones, roughly 87% of them singletons. V and J are TRBV6-1 and TRBJ1-4; D uncertain. Sequencing input: PBMCs. The clonotype originates from a young man in good health and CMV-seropositive. The CDR3 DNA follows: TGTGCCAGCAGTGGGACTACCAATCCGGAAAAACTGTTTTTT. Its protein product is CASSGTTNPEKLFF.